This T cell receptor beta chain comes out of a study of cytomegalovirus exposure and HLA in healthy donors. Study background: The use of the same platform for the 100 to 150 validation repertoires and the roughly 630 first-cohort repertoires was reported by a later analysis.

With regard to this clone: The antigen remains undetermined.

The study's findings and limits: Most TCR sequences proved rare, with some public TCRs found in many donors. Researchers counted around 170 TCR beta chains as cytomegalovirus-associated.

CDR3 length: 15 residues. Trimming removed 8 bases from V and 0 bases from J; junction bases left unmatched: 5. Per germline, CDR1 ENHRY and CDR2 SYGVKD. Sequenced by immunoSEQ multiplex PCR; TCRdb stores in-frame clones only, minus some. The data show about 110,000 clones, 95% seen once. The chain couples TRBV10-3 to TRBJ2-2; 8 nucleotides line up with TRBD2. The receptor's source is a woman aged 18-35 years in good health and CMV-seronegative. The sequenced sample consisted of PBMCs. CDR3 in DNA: TGTGCCATCCGGGAGGGCACAACGAACACCGGGGAGCTGTTTTTT. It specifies CAIREGTTNTGELFF.